The sequence of this T cell receptor (beta chain) was determined in a study of T cells in Graves' hyperthyroidism and ophthalmopathy. TCR beta CDR3 sequences were amplified from RNA transcripts. TCR CDR3 underwent first-round RT-PCR with the HTBI primer set. TCRdb processed the multiplex PCR reads anew with MiXCR; each CDR3 protein has one entry. The repertoire holds some 370,000 distinct CDR3 sequences, over 12% seen once, with around 30% in the top ten. V was shortened by 5 bases and J by 2 bases, with 13 bases between the two germline ends. The V gene's germline CDR1 is SEHNR and CDR2 FQNEAQ (reference sequence). This CDR3 has 14 amino acids.

The rearrangement uses TRBV7-9 and TRBJ2-7, with a tentative D call TRBD2 (7 bases). This clonotype was sampled from a man aged 50-59 years with Graves' ophthalmopathy. The sequencing sample was made of blood. The CDR3 nucleotides are TGTGCCAGCAGCCCCGGGGGGCAGACCTACGAGCAGTACTTC. It codes for CASSPGGQTYEQYF.